The rows below give T cell receptor beta chains drawn from one sample of a study of shared clonotypes between healthy human individuals. Profiled with immunoSEQ multiplex PCR; TCRdb holds only in-frame clones, not every one. The table lists under 600,000 clones, about 98% of them singletons. Sequenced material: naive CD8+ T cells sorted from blood. The source of these receptors is a man aged 25 to 40 in good health. The CDR3 runs from the conserved cysteine through the conserved F or W. Each record gives: D gene, clone size, V gene, J gene, CDR3 protein, CDR3 DNA. The D gene is left open where the match is weak. A row's size may be missing; if present it is once, few, many or a size class.

d_call: TRBD2
clone_size: .
v_call: TRBV5-1
j_call: TRBJ2-1
cdr3_aa: CASKNSDPGLAGWGSYNEQFF
cdr3_nt: TGCGCCAGCAAAAACTCAGATCCGGGACTAGCGGGATGGGGCTCCTACAATGAGCAGTTCTTC

d_call: .
clone_size: .
v_call: TRBV7-9
j_call: TRBJ1-3
cdr3_aa: CASSSRPSGERTGNTIYF
cdr3_nt: TGTGCCAGCAGCTCCCGACCCTCAGGGGAAAGAACTGGAAACACCATATATTTT

d_call: .
clone_size: .
v_call: TRBV6-5
j_call: TRBJ1-4
cdr3_aa: CASSYAWEDDEKLFF
cdr3_nt: TGTGCCAGCAGTTACGCGTGGGAGGATGACGAAAAACTGTTTTTT

d_call: .
clone_size: .
v_call: TRBV4-3
j_call: TRBJ1-4
cdr3_aa: CASSQDGGGTNEKLFF
cdr3_nt: TGCGCCAGCAGCCAAGATGGGGGGGGAACTAATGAAAAACTGTTTTTT

d_call: .
clone_size: .
v_call: TRBV7-9
j_call: TRBJ2-1
cdr3_aa: CASSLPWGTDKPNEQFF
cdr3_nt: TGTGCCAGCAGCCTTCCTTGGGGGACCGATAAGCCCAATGAGCAGTTCTTC

d_call: .
clone_size: .
v_call: TRBV5-6
j_call: TRBJ2-3
cdr3_aa: CASSLVGGADTQYF
cdr3_nt: TGTGCCAGCAGCTTGGTGGGGGGAGCAGATACGCAGTATTTT

d_call: TRBD2
clone_size: .
v_call: TRBV9
j_call: TRBJ2-1
cdr3_aa: CASSDDSGRGASSYNEQFF
cdr3_nt: TGTGCCAGCAGTGACGATAGCGGGAGAGGGGCGAGCTCCTACAATGAGCAGTTCTTC

d_call: .
clone_size: .
v_call: TRBV7-9
j_call: TRBJ1-1
cdr3_aa: CASSLEGGGEAFF
cdr3_nt: TGTGCCAGCAGCTTAGAAGGGGGTGGTGAAGCTTTCTTT

d_call: TRBD2
clone_size: once
v_call: TRBV14
j_call: TRBJ2-7
cdr3_aa: CASSPGLAGDSPTYEQYF
cdr3_nt: TGTGCCAGCAGCCCGGGACTAGCGGGAGACTCCCCGACTTACGAGCAGTACTTC

d_call: .
clone_size: once
v_call: TRBV11-2
j_call: TRBJ2-1
cdr3_aa: CASSFLSGRISSYNEQFF
cdr3_nt: TGTGCCAGCAGCTTCCTAAGTGGCAGAATTAGCTCCTACAATGAGCAGTTCTTC

d_call: TRBD1
clone_size: .
v_call: TRBV5-4
j_call: TRBJ2-7
cdr3_aa: CASSSGQGASRDEQYF
cdr3_nt: TGTGCCAGCAGCTCGGGACAGGGGGCGTCGAGGGACGAGCAGTACTTC

d_call: TRBD1
clone_size: .
v_call: TRBV19
j_call: TRBJ1-2
cdr3_aa: CASSTLGQGEIYGYTF
cdr3_nt: TGTGCCAGTAGTACCCTAGGACAGGGGGAAATCTATGGCTACACCTTC

d_call: .
clone_size: .
v_call: TRBV29-1
j_call: TRBJ2-7
cdr3_aa: CSVMRGGGGYEQYF
cdr3_nt: TGCAGCGTTATGAGGGGGGGAGGAGGTTACGAGCAGTACTTC

d_call: .
clone_size: .
v_call: TRBV5-5
j_call: TRBJ2-1
cdr3_aa: CASSPHWDAPSYNEQFF
cdr3_nt: TGTGCCAGCAGCCCACACTGGGACGCCCCATCCTACAATGAGCAGTTCTTC

d_call: .
clone_size: .
v_call: TRBV7-9
j_call: TRBJ2-5
cdr3_aa: CASSFQFQETQYF
cdr3_nt: TGTGCCAGCAGCTTCCAGTTCCAAGAGACCCAGTACTTC

d_call: .
clone_size: .
v_call: TRBV5-6
j_call: TRBJ2-7
cdr3_aa: CASSLVGDNEQYF
cdr3_nt: TGTGCCAGCAGCTTGGTTGGGGACAACGAGCAGTACTTC

d_call: TRBD2
clone_size: .
v_call: TRBV13
j_call: TRBJ2-1
cdr3_aa: CASSLGTSFSSSYNEQFF
cdr3_nt: TGTGCCAGCAGCTTAGGGACTAGCTTCTCGAGCTCCTACAATGAGCAGTTCTTC

d_call: .
clone_size: .
v_call: TRBV28
j_call: TRBJ2-7
cdr3_aa: CASSLWIGEISSYEQYF
cdr3_nt: TGTGCCAGCAGTTTATGGATAGGGGAAATTAGCTCCTACGAGCAGTACTTC

d_call: .
clone_size: .
v_call: TRBV11-2
j_call: TRBJ2-7
cdr3_aa: CASSPQPTYEQYF
cdr3_nt: TGTGCCAGCAGCCCACAGCCTACCTACGAGCAGTACTTC

d_call: TRBD1
clone_size: .
v_call: TRBV18
j_call: TRBJ2-7
cdr3_aa: CASSPGTASYEQYF
cdr3_nt: TGTGCCAGCTCACCCGGGACAGCCTCCTACGAGCAGTACTTC

d_call: .
clone_size: once
v_call: TRBV6-4
j_call: TRBJ2-3
cdr3_aa: CASRSFTGADTQYF
cdr3_nt: TGTGCCAGCAGATCATTCACAGGCGCAGATACGCAGTATTTT

d_call: .
clone_size: .
v_call: TRBV9
j_call: TRBJ1-2
cdr3_aa: CASGGTGYTF
cdr3_nt: TGTGCCAGCGGGGGGACTGGCTACACCTTC

d_call: .
clone_size: .
v_call: TRBV5-6
j_call: TRBJ2-5
cdr3_aa: CASSLSQETQYF
cdr3_nt: TGTGCCAGCAGCCTCAGCCAAGAGACCCAGTACTTC

d_call: .
clone_size: .
v_call: TRBV7-9
j_call: TRBJ2-7
cdr3_aa: CASSLETENLSYEQYF
cdr3_nt: TGTGCCAGCAGCTTAGAGACAGAAAACCTTTCCTACGAGCAGTACTTC

d_call: .
clone_size: .
v_call: TRBV29-1
j_call: TRBJ2-7
cdr3_aa: CSGRSGSYEQYF
cdr3_nt: TGCAGCGGTCGTAGCGGCTCCTACGAGCAGTACTTC

d_call: .
clone_size: once
v_call: TRBV6-5
j_call: TRBJ1-5
cdr3_aa: CASTPGYNQPQHF
cdr3_nt: TGTGCCAGCACCCCGGGATACAATCAGCCCCAGCATTTT

d_call: .
clone_size: .
v_call: TRBV5-8
j_call: TRBJ2-7
cdr3_aa: CASSLYSGEQYF
cdr3_nt: TGTGCCAGCAGCTTGTACTCCGGCGAGCAGTACTTC

d_call: TRBD1
clone_size: .
v_call: TRBV4-1
j_call: TRBJ2-2
cdr3_aa: CASSLVGTGTLTGELFF
cdr3_nt: TGCGCCAGCAGCCTAGTTGGGACAGGGACCCTCACCGGGGAGCTGTTTTTT

d_call: TRBD2
clone_size: once
v_call: TRBV30
j_call: TRBJ2-1
cdr3_aa: CAWSGHSGSTYNEQFF
cdr3_nt: TGTGCCTGGTCCGGCCACAGCGGGAGCACGTACAATGAGCAGTTCTTC

d_call: TRBD2
clone_size: .
v_call: TRBV7-9
j_call: TRBJ2-7
cdr3_aa: CASSFVAGESRHEQYF
cdr3_nt: TGTGCCAGCAGCTTTGTAGCGGGAGAAAGTCGCCACGAGCAGTACTTC

d_call: TRBD2
clone_size: .
v_call: TRBV7-2
j_call: TRBJ2-1
cdr3_aa: CASSPGPSGSRNEQFF
cdr3_nt: TGTGCCAGCAGCCCCGGACCTAGCGGGAGTAGGAATGAGCAGTTCTTC

d_call: .
clone_size: .
v_call: TRBV12-5
j_call: TRBJ1-4
cdr3_aa: CASGYGQNEKLFF
cdr3_nt: TGTGCTAGTGGTTACGGACAGAATGAAAAACTGTTTTTT